Listed below are T cell receptor beta chains from one sample, sequenced in a study of blood T cell repertoires in COVID-19. Method: immunoSEQ multiplex PCR; TCRdb's copy keeps in-frame clones and lacks some. Of about 190,000 clones detected, 70% to 80% appear once; the ten largest clones hold approximately 13%. Source material: peripheral blood. The receptors shown here come from a woman aged 45 to 65 with acute or convalescent COVID-19. The CDR3 runs from the conserved cysteine through the conserved F or W. The D gene is left open where the match is weak. Size tells how often a clone was seen (once, few, many) or the class of an expanded clone, and some rows leave it out.

j_gene	d_gene	abundance	v_gene	CDR3aa	CDR3nt
TRBJ1-3	.	.	TRBV5-4	CASSLQGRDSGNTIYF	TGTGCCAGCAGCCTCCAAGGCCGGGACTCTGGAAACACCATATATTTT
TRBJ2-7	TRBD1	.	TRBV5-1	CASSRQGVEQYF	TGCGCCAGCAGCCGTCAGGGGGTCGAGCAGTACTTC
TRBJ1-1	TRBD1	.	TRBV20-1	CSASSSGTGRMNTEAFF	TGCAGTGCTAGTTCTTCCGGGACAGGGCGCATGAACACTGAAGCTTTCTTT
TRBJ2-3	.	.	TRBV7-6	CASSSEERDTQYF	TGTGCCAGCAGCTCGGAGGAAAGAGATACGCAGTATTTT
TRBJ1-6	TRBD1	.	TRBV18	CASSPLPGQAYNSPLHF	TGTGCCAGCTCACCACTCCCAGGACAGGCCTATAATTCACCCCTCCACTTT
TRBJ1-2	TRBD1	few	TRBV28	CASSLTGNYGYTF	TGTGCCAGCAGTTTGACAGGGAACTATGGCTACACCTTC
TRBJ1-4	.	few	TRBV30	CAWNSIRYEKLFF	TGTGCCTGGAACTCTATCCGTTATGAAAAACTGTTTTTT
TRBJ1-2	TRBD1	.	TRBV27	CASSLQAGGLGYTF	TGTGCCAGCAGTTTACAGGCAGGGGGGCTAGGCTACACCTTC
TRBJ1-1	TRBD1	.	TRBV27	CASRPGQGARTSMNTEAFF	TGTGCCAGCCGGCCAGGACAGGGGGCCCGGACATCCATGAACACTGAAGCTTTCTTT
TRBJ2-1	TRBD2	.	TRBV5-1	CASSLGAGPYNEQFF	TGCGCCAGCAGCTTGGGAGCGGGACCCTACAATGAGCAGTTCTTC
TRBJ1-2	.	.	TRBV9	CASSVATGPNYGYTF	TGTGCCAGCAGCGTAGCTACAGGTCCTAACTATGGCTACACCTTC
TRBJ1-1	.	.	TRBV5-1	CASSLGPEGRNTEAFF	TGCGCCAGCAGCTTGGGCCCCGAGGGCAGGAACACTGAAGCTTTCTTT
TRBJ1-2	TRBD1	.	TRBV25-1	CASTKGARYGYTF	TGTGCCAGCACAAAGGGGGCGAGGTATGGCTACACCTTC
TRBJ2-7	TRBD1	.	TRBV27	CASSLDRGATMNF	TGTGCCAGCAGTTTAGACAGGGGAGCCACCATGAACTTC
TRBJ1-1	.	.	TRBV21-1	CASRCLGTGWGEAFF	TGTGCCAGCAGGTGCCTGGGGACAGGGTGGGGGGAAGCTTTCTTT
TRBJ2-7	.	.	TRBV5-1	CASSWDSNEQYF	TGCGCCAGCAGTTGGGACTCCAACGAGCAGTACTTC
TRBJ1-2	TRBD1	.	TRBV6-5	CASRVDRGNNYGYTF	TGTGCCAGCAGGGTCGACAGGGGAAACAACTATGGCTACACCTTC
TRBJ2-1	.	.	TRBV7-2	CASSLASGYNEQFF	TGTGCCAGCAGCTTAGCAAGCGGATACAATGAGCAGTTCTTC
TRBJ1-1	.	.	TRBV7-8	CASSPRRLTNTEAFF	TGTGCCAGCAGCCCTAGGCGCCTAACGAACACTGAAGCTTTCTTT
TRBJ2-1	TRBD1	few	TRBV5-6	CASSLRDRHNEQFF	TGTGCCAGCAGCTTGAGGGACAGACACAATGAGCAGTTCTTC
TRBJ2-3	TRBD1	.	TRBV5-1	CASIRDRASTDTQYF	TGCGCCAGCATAAGGGACAGGGCAAGCACAGATACGCAGTATTTT
TRBJ1-5	.	.	TRBV6-5	CASGGEGSQPQHF	TGTGCCAGTGGCGGGGAGGGTAGTCAGCCCCAGCATTTT
TRBJ2-3	TRBD1	.	TRBV28	CASSSPGQLTDTQYF	TGTGCCAGCAGTTCCCCGGGACAGCTCACAGATACGCAGTATTTT
TRBJ2-5	TRBD1	.	TRBV27	CASRRTGRQETQYF	TGTGCCAGCCGACGGACAGGGAGGCAAGAGACCCAGTACTTC
TRBJ2-7	.	.	TRBV24-1	CATSGGGDEQYF	TGTGCCACCAGTGGTGGAGGGGACGAGCAGTACTTC
TRBJ2-5	.	once	TRBV7-2	CASSLGWSGWGPETQYF	TGTGCCAGCAGCTTAGGATGGAGCGGATGGGGGCCAGAGACCCAGTACTTC
TRBJ1-1	.	.	TRBV7-6	CASTVPDGSTEAFF	TGTGCCAGCACGGTACCTGACGGGAGCACTGAAGCTTTCTTT
TRBJ1-5	.	.	TRBV27	CASSLSGGGDNQPQHF	TGTGCCAGCAGTTTATCAGGCGGAGGTGACAATCAGCCCCAGCATTTT
TRBJ2-7	TRBD2	.	TRBV6-5	CASSYSAGGPYEQYF	TGTGCCAGCAGTTACTCAGCGGGAGGGCCCTACGAGCAGTACTTC
TRBJ2-3	.	.	TRBV7-2	CASSSTYTDTQYF	TGTGCCAGCAGCTCAACATACACAGATACGCAGTATTTT
TRBJ1-5	.	.	TRBV3-1/TRBV3-2	CASSQVAANQPQHF	TGTGCCAGCAGCCAAGTGGCCGCCAATCAGCCCCAGCATTTT
TRBJ1-6	TRBD1	.	TRBV5-5	CASSQGLGQGFSPLHF	TGTGCCAGCAGCCAGGGGCTGGGACAGGGTTTTTCACCCCTCCACTTT
TRBJ2-7	.	.	TRBV5-1	CASSPGERAYEQYF	TGCGCCAGCTCCCCAGGGGAACGGGCCTACGAGCAGTACTTC
TRBJ1-5	TRBD1	.	TRBV12-3/TRBV12-4	CASQDRGQPQHF	TGTGCCAGCCAGGACAGGGGTCAGCCCCAGCATTTT
TRBJ1-6	.	.	TRBV19	CASSTLRSSYNSPLHF	TGTGCCAGTAGTACCCTACGGAGCTCCTATAATTCACCCCTCCACTTT
TRBJ1-5	.	.	TRBV28	CASSLENLGQPQHF	TGTGCCAGCAGTTTGGAGAACCTAGGACAGCCCCAGCATTTT
TRBJ2-3	.	.	TRBV28	CASNLGGITDTQYF	TGTGCCAGCAATCTTGGGGGGATCACAGATACGCAGTATTTT